This paragraph reports one TCR beta chain. The data derive from a study of T cells in Graves' hyperthyroidism and ophthalmopathy. RNA transcripts were the template for amplifying TCR beta CDR3 regions. First-round RT-PCR targeting the TCR CDR3 was performed with the HTBI primer set. TCRdb re-called the multiplex PCR reads through MiXCR, storing one row per CDR3 protein. The data hold just under 750,000 distinct CDR3 sequences, with 35% observed a single time. Diagnoses rested on clinical symptoms, serum thyroxine and TRAb, thyroid ultrasound and orbital computed tomography. This TCR was sampled from a woman between 40 and 55 years old with Graves' hyperthyroidism. Sequenced material: blood.

The CDR3 sequence is CASSFRFGDTQYF. In DNA, the CDR3 is TGCGCCAGCAGCTTCCGTTTTGGAGATACGCAGTATTTT. This chain uses TRBV5-1 with TRBJ2-3, with D unresolved. V dropped 2 bases and J dropped 5 bases, with 9 bases sitting between them. CDR1 and CDR2 from the germline V gene are SGHRS and YFSETQ. The CDR3 runs 13 residues.